This T cell receptor beta chain came from a study of T cell changes during pregnancy in multiple sclerosis. Measured with immunoSEQ multiplex PCR; TCRdb has only the in-frame clones, and not every one. The sample has around 69,000 clones, roughly 91% seen once. Germline-derived CDR1 and CDR2 are SGHNT and YYREEE (reference sequence). The CDR3 is 17 amino acids. V shed 0 bases and J 0 bases; nucleotides not matched to a gene: 3. The source material was peripheral blood, sampled in the second trimester of pregnancy. The chain employs TRBV5-4 and TRBJ2-3; 11 nucleotides agree with TRBD1. The TCR comes from a female donor in good health, enrolled as a control in a pregnancy study. CDR3 coding DNA: TGTGCCAGCAGCTTGGGAGGACAGGGGGCCAGCACAGATACGCAGTATTTT. Translating gives CASSLGGQGASTDTQYF.